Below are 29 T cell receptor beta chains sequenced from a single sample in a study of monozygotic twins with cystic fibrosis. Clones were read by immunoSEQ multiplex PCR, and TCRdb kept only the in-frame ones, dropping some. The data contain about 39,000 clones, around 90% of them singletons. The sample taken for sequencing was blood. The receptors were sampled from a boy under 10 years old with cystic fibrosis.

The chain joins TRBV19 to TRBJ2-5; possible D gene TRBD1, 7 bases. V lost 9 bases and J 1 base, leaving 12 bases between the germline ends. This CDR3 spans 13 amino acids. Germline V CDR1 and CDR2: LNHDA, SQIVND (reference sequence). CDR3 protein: CASGGQTQETQYF. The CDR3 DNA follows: TGTGCCAGCGGGGGACAGACCCAAGAGACCCAGTACTTC.

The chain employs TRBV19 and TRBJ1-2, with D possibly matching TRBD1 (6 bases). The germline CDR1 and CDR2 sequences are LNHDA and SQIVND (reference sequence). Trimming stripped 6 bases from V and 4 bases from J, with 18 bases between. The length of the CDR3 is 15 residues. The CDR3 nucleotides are TGTGCCAGTAGCTCCATTACAGGGCCAGGCTATGGCTACACCTTC. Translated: CASSSITGPGYGYTF.

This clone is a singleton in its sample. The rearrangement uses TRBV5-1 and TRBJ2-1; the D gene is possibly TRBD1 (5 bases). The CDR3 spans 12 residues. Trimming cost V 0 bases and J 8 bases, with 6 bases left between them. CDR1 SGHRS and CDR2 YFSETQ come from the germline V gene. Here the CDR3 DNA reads TGCGCCAGCAGCTTGGGGGGCTATGAGCAGTTCTTC. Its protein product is CASSLGGYEQFF.

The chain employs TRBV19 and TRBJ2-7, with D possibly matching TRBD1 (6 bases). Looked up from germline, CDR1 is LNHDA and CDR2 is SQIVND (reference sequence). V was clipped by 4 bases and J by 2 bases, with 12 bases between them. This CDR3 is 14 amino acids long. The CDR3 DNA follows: TGTGCCAGTAGTAGCGGACAGAAAGCCTACGAGCAGTACTTC. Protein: CASSSGQKAYEQYF.

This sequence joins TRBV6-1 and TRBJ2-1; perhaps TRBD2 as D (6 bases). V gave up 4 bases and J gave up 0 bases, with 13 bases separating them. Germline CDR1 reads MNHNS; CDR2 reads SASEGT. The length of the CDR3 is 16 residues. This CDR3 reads CASSALAAYSYNEQFF. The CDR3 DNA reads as TGTGCCAGCAGTGCCTTAGCGGCTTACTCCTACAATGAGCAGTTCTTC.

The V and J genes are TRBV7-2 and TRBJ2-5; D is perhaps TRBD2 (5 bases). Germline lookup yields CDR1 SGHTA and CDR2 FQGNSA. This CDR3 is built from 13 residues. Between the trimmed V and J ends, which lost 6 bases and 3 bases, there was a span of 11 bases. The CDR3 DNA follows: TGTGCCAGCAGTCCGAGCGGCAAAGAGACCCAGTACTTC. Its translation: CASSPSGKETQYF.

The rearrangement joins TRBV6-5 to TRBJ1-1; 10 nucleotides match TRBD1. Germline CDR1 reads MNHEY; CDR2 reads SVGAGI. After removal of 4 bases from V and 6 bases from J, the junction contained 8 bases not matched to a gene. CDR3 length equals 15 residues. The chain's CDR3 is CASSFLRDRGAEAFF. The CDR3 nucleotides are TGTGCCAGCAGTTTCCTCCGGGACAGGGGAGCTGAAGCTTTCTTT.

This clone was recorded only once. CDR3 sequence reads: CASSLEGTSNEKLFF. In DNA form, the CDR3 reads TGCGCCAGCAGCTTGGAGGGAACTTCTAATGAAAAACTGTTTTTT. The chain recombines TRBV5-1 with TRBJ1-4; the D is unclear. V was cut by 0 bases and J by 3 bases, with 9 bases left in between. The CDR3 contains 15 residues. Germline-derived CDR1 and CDR2 are SGHRS and YFSETQ.

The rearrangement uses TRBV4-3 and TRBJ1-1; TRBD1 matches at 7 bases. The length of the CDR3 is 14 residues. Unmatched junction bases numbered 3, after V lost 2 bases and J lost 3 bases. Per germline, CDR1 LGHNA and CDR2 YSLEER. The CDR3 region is CASSQRTGDTEAFF. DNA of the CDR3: TGCGCCAGCAGCCAACGTACAGGGGACACTGAAGCTTTCTTT.

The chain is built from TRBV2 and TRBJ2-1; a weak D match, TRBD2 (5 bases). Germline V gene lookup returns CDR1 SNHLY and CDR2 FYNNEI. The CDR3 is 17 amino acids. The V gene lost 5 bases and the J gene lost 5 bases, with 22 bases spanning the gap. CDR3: CASSSRGISQVDNEQFF. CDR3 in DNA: TGTGCCAGCAGTTCCCGAGGGATTTCCCAGGTGGACAATGAGCAGTTCTTC.

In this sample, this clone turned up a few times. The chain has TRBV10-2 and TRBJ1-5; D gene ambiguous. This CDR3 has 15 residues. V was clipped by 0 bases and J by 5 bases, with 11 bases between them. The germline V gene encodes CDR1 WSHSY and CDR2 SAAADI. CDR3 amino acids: CASSESAEGYQPQHF. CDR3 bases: TGCGCCAGCAGTGAGTCGGCGGAGGGCTATCAGCCCCAGCATTTT.

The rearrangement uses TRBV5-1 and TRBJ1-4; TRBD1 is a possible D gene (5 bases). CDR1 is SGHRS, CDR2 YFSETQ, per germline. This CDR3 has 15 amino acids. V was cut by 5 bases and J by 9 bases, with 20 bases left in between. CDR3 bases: TGCGCCAGCAGTCACCCAGGCGGGGGTCTGCAAAAACTGTTTTTT. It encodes CASSHPGGGLQKLFF.

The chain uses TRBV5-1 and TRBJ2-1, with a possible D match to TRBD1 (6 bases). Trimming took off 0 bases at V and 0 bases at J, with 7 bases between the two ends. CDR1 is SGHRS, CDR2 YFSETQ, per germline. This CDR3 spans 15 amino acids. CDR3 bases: TGCGCCAGCAGCTTGGAGGGGGTCTCCTACAATGAGCAGTTCTTC. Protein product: CASSLEGVSYNEQFF.

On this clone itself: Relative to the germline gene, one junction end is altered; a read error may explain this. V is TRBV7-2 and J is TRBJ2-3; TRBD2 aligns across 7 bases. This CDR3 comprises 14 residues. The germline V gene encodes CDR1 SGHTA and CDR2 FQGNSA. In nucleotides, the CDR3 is TGTGCCAGCAGCCTAGCGCGGGGGACAGATACGCAGTATTTT. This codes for CASSLARGTDTQYF.

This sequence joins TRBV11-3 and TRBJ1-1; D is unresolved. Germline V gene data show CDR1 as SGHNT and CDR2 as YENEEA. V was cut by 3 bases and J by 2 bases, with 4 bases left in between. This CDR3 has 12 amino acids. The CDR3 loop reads CASSLDNTEAFF. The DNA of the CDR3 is TGTGCCAGCAGCTTGGATAACACTGAAGCTTTCTTT.

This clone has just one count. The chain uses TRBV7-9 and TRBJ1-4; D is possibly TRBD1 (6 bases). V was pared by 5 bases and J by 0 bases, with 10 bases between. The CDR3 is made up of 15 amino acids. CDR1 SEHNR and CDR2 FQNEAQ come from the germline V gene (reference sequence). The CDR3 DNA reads TGTGCCAGCAGCCCCAGGGGTTCAACTAATGAAAAACTGTTTTTT. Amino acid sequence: CASSPRGSTNEKLFF. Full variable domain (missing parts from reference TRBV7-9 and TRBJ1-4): DTGVSQNPRHKITKRGQNVTFRCDPISEHNRLYWYRQTLGQGPEFLTYFQNEAQLEKSRLLSDRFSAERPKGSFSTLEIQRTEQGDSAMYLCASSPRGSTNEKLFFGSGTQLSVL.

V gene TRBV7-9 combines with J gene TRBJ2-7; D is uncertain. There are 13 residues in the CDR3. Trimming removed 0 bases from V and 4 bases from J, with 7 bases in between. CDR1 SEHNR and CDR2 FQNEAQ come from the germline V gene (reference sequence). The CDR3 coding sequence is TGTGCCAGCAGCTTAGCGTTCGAATACGAGCAGTACTTC. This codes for CASSLAFEYEQYF.

The DNA of the CDR3 is TGTGCCAGCAGCGCCGAACGACAGGCTTCCTATGGCTACACCTTC. Its translation is CASSAERQASYGYTF. The chain joins TRBV13 to TRBJ1-2, with D maybe TRBD1 (6 bases). Germline CDR1 reads PRHDT; CDR2 reads FYEKMQ (reference sequence). Trimming took 5 bases from V and 4 from J, leaving 17 bases between them. The CDR3 spans 15 residues. The full variable domain, rest sourced from reference TRBV13 and TRBJ1-2, is AAGVIQSPRHLIKEKRETATLKCYPIPRHDTVYWYQQGPGQDPQFLISFYEKMQSDKGSIPDRFSAQQFSDYHSELNMSSLELGDSALYFCASSAERQASYGYTFGSGTRLTVV.

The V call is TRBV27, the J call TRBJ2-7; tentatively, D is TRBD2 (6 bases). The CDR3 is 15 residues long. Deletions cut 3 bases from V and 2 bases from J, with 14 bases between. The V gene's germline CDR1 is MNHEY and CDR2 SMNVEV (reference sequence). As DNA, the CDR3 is TGTGCCAGCAGTTTTAGTCCGGGAGTCCCCTACGAGCAGTACTTC. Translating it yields CASSFSPGVPYEQYF.

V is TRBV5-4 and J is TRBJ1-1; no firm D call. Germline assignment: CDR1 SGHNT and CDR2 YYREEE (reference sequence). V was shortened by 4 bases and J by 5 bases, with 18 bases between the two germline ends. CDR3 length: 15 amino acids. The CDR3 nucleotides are TGTGCCAGCAGCCAAGGGTTAAAGATCGGGACTGAAGCTTTCTTT. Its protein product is CASSQGLKIGTEAFF.

The CDR3 reads CASSHETGGLEETQYF. The DNA for the CDR3 is TGTGCCAGCAGCCACGAGACAGGGGGCTTGGAAGAGACCCAGTACTTC. The V call is TRBV4-2, the J call TRBJ2-5; 10 bases match TRBD1. CDR1 is LGHNA and CDR2 is YNFKEQ in the germline V gene. Unmatched junction bases numbered 7, after V lost 3 bases and J lost 3 bases. The CDR3 sequence is 16 residues long.

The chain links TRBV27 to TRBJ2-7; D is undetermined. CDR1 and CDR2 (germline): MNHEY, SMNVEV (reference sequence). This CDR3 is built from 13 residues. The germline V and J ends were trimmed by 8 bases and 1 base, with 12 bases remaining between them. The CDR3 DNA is TGTGCCAGCCGTCGGACGAGTTCCTACGAGCAGTACTTC. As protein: CASRRTSSYEQYF.

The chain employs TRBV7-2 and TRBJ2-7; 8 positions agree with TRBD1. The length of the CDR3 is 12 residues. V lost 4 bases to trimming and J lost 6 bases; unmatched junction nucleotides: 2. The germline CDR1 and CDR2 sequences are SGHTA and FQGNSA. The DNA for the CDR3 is TGTGCCAGCAGCTGGACAGGGAGCGAGCAGTACTTC. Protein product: CASSWTGSEQYF.

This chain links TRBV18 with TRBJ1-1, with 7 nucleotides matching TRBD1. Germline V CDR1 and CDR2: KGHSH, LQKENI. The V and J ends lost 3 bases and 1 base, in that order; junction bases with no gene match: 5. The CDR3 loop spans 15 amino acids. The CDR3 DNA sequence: TGTGCCAGCTCACCGCCGACAGGGCCGAACACTGAAGCTTTCTTT. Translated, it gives CASSPPTGPNTEAFF.

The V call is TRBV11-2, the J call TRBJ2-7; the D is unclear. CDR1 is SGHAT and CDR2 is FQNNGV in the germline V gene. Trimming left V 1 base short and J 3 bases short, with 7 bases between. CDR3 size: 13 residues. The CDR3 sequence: CASSLGTDYEQYF. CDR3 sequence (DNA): TGTGCCAGCAGCTTAGGTACAGACTACGAGCAGTACTTC. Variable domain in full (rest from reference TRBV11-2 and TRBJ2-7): EAGVAQSPRYKIIEKRQSVAFWCNPISGHATLYWYQQILGQGPKLLIQFQNNGVVDDSQLPKDRFSAERLKGVDSTLKIQPAKLEDSAVYLCASSLGTDYEQYFGPGTRLTVT.

This CDR3 is CASSQEGLAGGPLFF. In nucleotides, the CDR3 is TGCGCCAGCAGCCAAGAGGGACTAGCGGGGGGGCCGTTGTTCTTC. The chain links TRBV4-1 to TRBJ2-1, with 16 bases matching TRBD2. CDR1 and CDR2 (germline): MGHRA, YSYEKL. The CDR3 has 15 residues. The trim removed 0 bases at V and 15 bases at J, leaving 5 bases unmatched.

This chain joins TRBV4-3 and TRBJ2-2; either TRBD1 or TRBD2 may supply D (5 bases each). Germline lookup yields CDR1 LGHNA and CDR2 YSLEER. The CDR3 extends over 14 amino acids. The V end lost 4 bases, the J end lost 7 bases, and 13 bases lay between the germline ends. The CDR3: CASSPGAGIGELFF. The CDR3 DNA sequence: TGCGCCAGCAGCCCCGGGGCAGGGATCGGGGAGCTGTTTTTT.

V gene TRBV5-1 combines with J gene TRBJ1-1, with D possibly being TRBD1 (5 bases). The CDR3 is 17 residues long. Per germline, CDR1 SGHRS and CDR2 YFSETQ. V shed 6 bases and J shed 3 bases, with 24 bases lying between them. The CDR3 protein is CASTEIRGVGIDTEAFF. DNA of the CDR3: TGCGCCAGCACCGAAATTAGAGGGGTAGGGATTGACACTGAAGCTTTCTTT.

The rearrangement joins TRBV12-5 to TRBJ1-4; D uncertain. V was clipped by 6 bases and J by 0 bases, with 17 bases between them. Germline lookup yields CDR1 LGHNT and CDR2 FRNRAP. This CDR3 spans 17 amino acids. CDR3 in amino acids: CASGDHATAATNEKLFF. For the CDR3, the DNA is TGTGCTAGTGGGGATCACGCTACAGCTGCAACTAATGAAAAACTGTTTTTT.